This TCR beta chain was profiled in a study of T cells in Graves' hyperthyroidism and ophthalmopathy. V shed 5 bases and J shed 2 bases, with 12 bases lying between them. In germline, CDR1 is DFQATT, CDR2 SNEGSKA (reference sequence). This CDR3 has 13 amino acids. Amplification of TCR beta CDR3 regions was performed using RNA transcripts as template. The TCR CDR3 first-round RT-PCR relied on the HTBI primer set. Each CDR3 protein gets one entry after TCRdb re-called the multiplex PCR reads with MiXCR. The sample has roughly 400,000 distinct CDR3 sequences; more than 12% are singletons. Study findings and constraints: Most thyroid clonotypes expanded above 0.001 appeared in blood too.

This clonotype was counted many times. No antigen is known for it. The sequence was obtained from a man in his fifties or sixties with Graves' ophthalmopathy. The chain is built from TRBV20-1 and TRBJ2-5, with a possible D match to TRBD1 (5 bases). Sequenced sample: blood. CDR3 sequence: CSAQGQGQETQYF. CDR3 bases: TGCAGTGCTCAAGGACAAGGTCAAGAGACCCAGTACTTC.